A few counts support the clone carrying this T cell receptor (beta chain). What it binds is unknown. Trimming at V came to 4 bases and at J to 0 bases, leaving 11 bases not matched to a gene. The CDR3 spans 17 residues. The V gene's germline CDR1 is SEHNR and CDR2 FQNEAQ (reference sequence). From RNA transcripts, TCR beta CDR3 regions were amplified. With the HTBI primer set, the TCR CDR3 went through a first round of RT-PCR. TCRdb analysed the multiplex PCR reads with MiXCR anew, one entry per CDR3 protein. This sample has about 380,000 distinct CDR3 sequences, with roughly 13% found just once. This entry comes from a study of T cells in Graves' hyperthyroidism and ophthalmopathy. General study points: Peripheral blood also featured most of the thyroid clonotypes expanded above 0.001. The model's output predicted ophthalmopathy at a median of 6.5 months prior to onset.

Hyperthyroidism was newly diagnosed in patients aged 18 to 65 (duration under 2 months). PBMCs were collected from a 10 ml volume of fresh peripheral blood. The sequencing input was blood. The chain couples TRBV7-9 to TRBJ2-7; 8 bases map to TRBD1. The sequence was collected from a woman aged 55-70 years with Graves' hyperthyroidism. The CDR3 region is CASSSMSGTGSSYEQYF. In DNA, the CDR3 is TGTGCCAGCAGCTCGATGTCCGGGACAGGAAGCTCCTACGAGCAGTACTTC.